This T cell receptor (beta chain) was sequenced during a study of cytomegalovirus exposure and HLA in healthy donors. The PCR ran on 60 Vbeta and 13 Jbeta primers. Data came from immunoSEQ multiplex PCR; TCRdb stores just in-frame clones and leaves some out. The sample carries roughly 290,000 clones, roughly 90% recorded once. Overall study results and limits: The listing of about 150 TCR beta chains classed them as cytomegalovirus-associated.

Deletions cut 3 bases from V and 0 bases from J, with 17 bases between. The CDR3 has 17 amino acids. Per germline, CDR1 KGHSH and CDR2 LQKENI. A word on this clone: Its specificity is not known. The conserved final phenylalanine or tryptophan is absent from the CDR3, which likely points to a read error.

Sequences were obtained from PBMCs. This receptor was taken from a woman under 30 in good health and CMV-seronegative. V is TRBV18 and J is TRBJ1-1; no firm D call. CDR3 bases: TGTGCCAGCTCACCGCCCGACCGTTCTAGGCTGAACACTGAAGCTTTCCTT. Translating gives CASSPPDRSRLNTEAFL.